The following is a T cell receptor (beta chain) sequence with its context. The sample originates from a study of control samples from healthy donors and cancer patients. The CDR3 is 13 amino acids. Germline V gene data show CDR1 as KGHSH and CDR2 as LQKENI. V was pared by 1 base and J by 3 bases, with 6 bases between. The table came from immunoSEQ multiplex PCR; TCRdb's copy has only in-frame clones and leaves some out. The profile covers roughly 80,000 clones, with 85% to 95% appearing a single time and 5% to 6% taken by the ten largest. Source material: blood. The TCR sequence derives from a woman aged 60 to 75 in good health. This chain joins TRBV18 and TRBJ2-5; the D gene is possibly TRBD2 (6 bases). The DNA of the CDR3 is TGTGCCAGCTCACCACTAGCGGAAGAGACCCAGTACTTC. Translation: CASSPLAEETQYF.